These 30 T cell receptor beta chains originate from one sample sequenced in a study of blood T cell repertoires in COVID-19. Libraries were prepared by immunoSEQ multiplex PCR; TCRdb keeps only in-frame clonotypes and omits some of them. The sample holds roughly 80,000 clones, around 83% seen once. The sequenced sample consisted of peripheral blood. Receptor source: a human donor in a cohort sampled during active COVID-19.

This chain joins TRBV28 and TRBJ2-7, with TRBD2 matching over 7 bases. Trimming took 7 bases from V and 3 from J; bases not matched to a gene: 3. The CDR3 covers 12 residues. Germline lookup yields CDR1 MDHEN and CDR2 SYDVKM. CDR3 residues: CASTAGVYEQYF. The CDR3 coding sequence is TGTGCCAGCACCGCGGGGGTCTACGAGCAGTACTTC.

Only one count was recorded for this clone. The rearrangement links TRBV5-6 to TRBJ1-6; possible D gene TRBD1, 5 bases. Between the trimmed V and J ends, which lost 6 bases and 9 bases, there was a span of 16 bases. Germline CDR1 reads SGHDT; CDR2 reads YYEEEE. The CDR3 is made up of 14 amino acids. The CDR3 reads CASTLQTVSSPLHF. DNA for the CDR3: TGTGCCAGCACCCTCCAGACAGTCAGTTCACCCCTCCACTTT.

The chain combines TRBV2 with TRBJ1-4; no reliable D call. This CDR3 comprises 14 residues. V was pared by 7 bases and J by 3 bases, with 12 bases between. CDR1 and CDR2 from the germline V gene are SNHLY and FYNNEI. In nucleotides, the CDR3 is TGTGCCAGCACTTCCCGGAGTGCTAATGAAAAACTGTTTTTT. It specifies CASTSRSANEKLFF. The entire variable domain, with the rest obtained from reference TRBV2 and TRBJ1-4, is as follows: EPEVTQTPSHQVTQMGQEVILRCVPISNHLYFYWYRQILGQKVEFLVSFYNNEISEKSEIFDDQFSVERPDGSNFTLKIRSTKLEDSAMYFCASTSRSANEKLFFGSGTQLSVL.

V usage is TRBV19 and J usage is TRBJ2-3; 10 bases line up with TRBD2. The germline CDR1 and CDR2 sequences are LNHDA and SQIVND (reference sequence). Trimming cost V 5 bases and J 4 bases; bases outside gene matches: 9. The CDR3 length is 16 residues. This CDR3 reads CASSVPTSGFADTQYF. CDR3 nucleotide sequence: TGTGCCAGTAGTGTCCCGACTAGCGGGTTTGCAGATACGCAGTATTTT.

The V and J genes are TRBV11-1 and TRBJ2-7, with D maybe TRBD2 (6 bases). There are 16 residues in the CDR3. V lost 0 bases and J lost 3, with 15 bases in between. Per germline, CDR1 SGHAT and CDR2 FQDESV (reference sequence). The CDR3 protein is CASSLAGGNLLYEQYF. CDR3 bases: TGTGCCAGCAGCTTAGCCGGAGGGAATTTGCTCTACGAGCAGTACTTC.

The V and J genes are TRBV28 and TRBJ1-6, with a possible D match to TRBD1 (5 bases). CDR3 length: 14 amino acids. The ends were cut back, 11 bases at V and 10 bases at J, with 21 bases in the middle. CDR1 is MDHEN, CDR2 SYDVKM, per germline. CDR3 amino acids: CAAWRGAGKSPLHF. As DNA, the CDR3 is TGTGCCGCTTGGAGGGGAGCGGGAAAGTCACCCCTCCACTTT.

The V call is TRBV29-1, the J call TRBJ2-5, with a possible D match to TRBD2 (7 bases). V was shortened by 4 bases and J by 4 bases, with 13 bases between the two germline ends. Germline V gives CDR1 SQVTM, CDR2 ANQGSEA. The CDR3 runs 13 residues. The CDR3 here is CSVARGAGETQYF. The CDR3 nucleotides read TGCAGCGTTGCCCGGGGGGCGGGAGAGACCCAGTACTTC.

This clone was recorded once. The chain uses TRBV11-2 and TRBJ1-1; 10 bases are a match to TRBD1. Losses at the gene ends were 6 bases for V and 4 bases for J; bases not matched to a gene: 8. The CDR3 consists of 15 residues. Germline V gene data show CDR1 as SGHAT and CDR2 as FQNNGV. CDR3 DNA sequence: TGTGCCAGCAGACCCGACAGGGGGCGAGGCACTGAAGCTTTCTTT. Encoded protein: CASRPDRGRGTEAFF. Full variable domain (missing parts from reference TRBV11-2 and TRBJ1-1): EAGVAQSPRYKIIEKRQSVAFWCNPISGHATLYWYQQILGQGPKLLIQFQNNGVVDDSQLPKDRFSAERLKGVDSTLKIQPAKLEDSAVYLCASRPDRGRGTEAFFGQGTRLTVV.

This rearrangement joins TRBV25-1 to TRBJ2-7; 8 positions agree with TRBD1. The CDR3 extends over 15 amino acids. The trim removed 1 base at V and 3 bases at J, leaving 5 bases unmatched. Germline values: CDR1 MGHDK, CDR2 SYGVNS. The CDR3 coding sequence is TGTGCCAGCAGTGAATCAGGGACAGGCCGCTACGAGCAGTACTTC. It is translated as CASSESGTGRYEQYF.

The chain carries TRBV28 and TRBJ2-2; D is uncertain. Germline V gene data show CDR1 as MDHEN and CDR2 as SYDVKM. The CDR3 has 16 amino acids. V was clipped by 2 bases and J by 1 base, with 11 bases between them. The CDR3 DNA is TGTGCCAGCAGTTTAATTCGCGGCCTGAACACCGGGGAGCTGTTTTTT. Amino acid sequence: CASSLIRGLNTGELFF.

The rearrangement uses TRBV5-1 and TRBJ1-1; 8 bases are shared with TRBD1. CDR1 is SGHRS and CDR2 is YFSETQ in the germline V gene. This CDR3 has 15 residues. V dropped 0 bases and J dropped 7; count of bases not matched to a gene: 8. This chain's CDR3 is CASSLDGRGQGEAFF. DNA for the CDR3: TGCGCCAGCAGCTTGGATGGCAGGGGGCAGGGTGAAGCTTTCTTT. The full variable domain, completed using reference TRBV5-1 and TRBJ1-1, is KAGVTQTPRYLIKTRGQQVTLSCSPISGHRSVSWYQQTPGQGLQFLFEYFSETQRNKGNFPGRFSGRQFSNSRSEMNVSTLELGDSALYLCASSLDGRGQGEAFFGQGTRLTVV.

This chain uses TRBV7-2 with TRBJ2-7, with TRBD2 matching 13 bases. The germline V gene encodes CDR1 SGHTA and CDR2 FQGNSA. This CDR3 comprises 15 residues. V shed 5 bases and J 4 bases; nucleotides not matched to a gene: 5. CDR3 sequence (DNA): TGTGCCAGCAGCGCACGGACTAGCGGGAGTTACGAGCAGTACTTC. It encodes CASSARTSGSYEQYF. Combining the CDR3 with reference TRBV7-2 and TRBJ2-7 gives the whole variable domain GAGVSQSPSNKVTEKGKDVELRCDPISGHTALYWYRQSLGQGLEFLIYFQGNSAPDKSGLPSDRFSAERTGGSVSTLTIQRTQQEDSAVYLCASSARTSGSYEQYFGPGTRLTVT.

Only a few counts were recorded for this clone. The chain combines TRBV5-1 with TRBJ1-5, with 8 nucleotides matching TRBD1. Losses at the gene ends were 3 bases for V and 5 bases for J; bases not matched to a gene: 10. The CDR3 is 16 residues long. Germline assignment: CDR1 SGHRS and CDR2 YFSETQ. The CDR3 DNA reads TGCGCCAGCAGCTCCCTGTTGGACAGGGAGGATCAGCCCCAGCATTTT. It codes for CASSSLLDREDQPQHF.

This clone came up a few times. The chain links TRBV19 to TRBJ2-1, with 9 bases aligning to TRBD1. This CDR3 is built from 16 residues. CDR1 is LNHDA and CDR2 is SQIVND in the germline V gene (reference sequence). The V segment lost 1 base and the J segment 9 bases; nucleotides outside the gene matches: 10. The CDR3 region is CASSIGGQGALGEQFF. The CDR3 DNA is TGTGCCAGTAGTATAGGGGGACAGGGAGCGCTGGGTGAGCAGTTCTTC. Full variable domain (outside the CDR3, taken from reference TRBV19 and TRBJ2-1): DGGITQSPKYLFRKEGQNVTLSCEQNLNHDAMYWYRQDPGQGLRLIYYSQIVNDFQKGDIAEGYSVSREKKESFPLTVTSAQKNPTAFYLCASSIGGQGALGEQFFGPGTRLTVL.

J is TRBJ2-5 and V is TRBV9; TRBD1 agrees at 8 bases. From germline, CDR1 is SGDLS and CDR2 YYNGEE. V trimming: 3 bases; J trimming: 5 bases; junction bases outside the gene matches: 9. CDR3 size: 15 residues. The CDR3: CASSARTGNLETQYF. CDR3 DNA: TGTGCCAGCAGCGCCAGGACAGGGAACCTGGAGACCCAGTACTTC.

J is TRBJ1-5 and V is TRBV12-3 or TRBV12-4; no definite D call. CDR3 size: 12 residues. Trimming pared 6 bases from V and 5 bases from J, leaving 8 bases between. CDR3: CASSAEDQPQHF. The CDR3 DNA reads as TGTGCCAGCAGCGCAGAGGATCAGCCCCAGCATTTT.

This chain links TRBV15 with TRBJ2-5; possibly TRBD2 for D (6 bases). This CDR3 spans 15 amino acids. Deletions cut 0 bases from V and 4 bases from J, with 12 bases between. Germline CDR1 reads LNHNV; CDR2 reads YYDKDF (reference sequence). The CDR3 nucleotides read TGTGCCACCAGCAGAGATGGAGGGGTTGCAGAGACCCAGTACTTC. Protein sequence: CATSRDGGVAETQYF.

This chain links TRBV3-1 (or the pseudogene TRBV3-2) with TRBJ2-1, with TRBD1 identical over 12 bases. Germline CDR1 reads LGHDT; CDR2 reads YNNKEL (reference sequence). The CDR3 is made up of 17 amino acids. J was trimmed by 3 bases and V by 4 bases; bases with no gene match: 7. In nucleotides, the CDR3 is TGTGCCAGCAGCCGTACCGGGACAGGGGGCCGCTACAATGAGCAGTTCTTC. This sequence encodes CASSRTGTGGRYNEQFF.

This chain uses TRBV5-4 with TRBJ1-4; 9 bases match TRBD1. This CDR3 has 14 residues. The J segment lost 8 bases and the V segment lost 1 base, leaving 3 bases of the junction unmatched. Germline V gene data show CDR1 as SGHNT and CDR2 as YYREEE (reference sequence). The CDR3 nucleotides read TGTGCCAGCAGCTTGACAGGGGGCAAGGAAAAACTGTTTTTT. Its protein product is CASSLTGGKEKLFF. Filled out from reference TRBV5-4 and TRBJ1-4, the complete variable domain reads ETGVTQSPTHLIKTRGQQVTLRCSSQSGHNTVSWYQQALGQGPQFIFQYYREEENGRGNFPPRFSGLQFPNYSSELNVNALELDDSALYLCASSLTGGKEKLFFGSGTQLSVL.

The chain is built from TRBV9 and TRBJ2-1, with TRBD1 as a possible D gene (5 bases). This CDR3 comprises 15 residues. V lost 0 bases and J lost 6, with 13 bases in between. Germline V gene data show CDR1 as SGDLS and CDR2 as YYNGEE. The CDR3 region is CASSVDQGSGNEQFF. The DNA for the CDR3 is TGTGCCAGCAGCGTAGATCAGGGTTCAGGCAATGAGCAGTTCTTC.

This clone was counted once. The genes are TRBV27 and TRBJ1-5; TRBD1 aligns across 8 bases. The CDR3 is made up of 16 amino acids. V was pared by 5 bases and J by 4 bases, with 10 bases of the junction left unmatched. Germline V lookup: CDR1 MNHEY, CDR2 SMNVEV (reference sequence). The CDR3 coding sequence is TGTGCCAGCAGTACATTACAGGGGGGTGGGAATCAGCCCCAGCATTTT. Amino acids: CASSTLQGGGNQPQHF.

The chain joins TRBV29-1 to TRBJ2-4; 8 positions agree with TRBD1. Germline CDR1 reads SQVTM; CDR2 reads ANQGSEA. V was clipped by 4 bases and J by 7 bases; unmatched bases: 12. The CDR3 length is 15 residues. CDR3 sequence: CSVGGRKGTGNIQYF. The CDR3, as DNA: TGCAGCGTTGGCGGGCGGAAGGGGACAGGCAACATTCAGTACTTC.

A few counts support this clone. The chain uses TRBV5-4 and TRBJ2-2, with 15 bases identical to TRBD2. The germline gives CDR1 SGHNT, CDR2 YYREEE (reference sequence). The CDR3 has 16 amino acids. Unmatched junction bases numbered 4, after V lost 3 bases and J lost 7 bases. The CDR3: CASSYGLAGGGGELFF. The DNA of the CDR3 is TGTGCCAGCAGCTACGGACTAGCGGGGGGGGGCGGGGAGCTGTTTTTT.

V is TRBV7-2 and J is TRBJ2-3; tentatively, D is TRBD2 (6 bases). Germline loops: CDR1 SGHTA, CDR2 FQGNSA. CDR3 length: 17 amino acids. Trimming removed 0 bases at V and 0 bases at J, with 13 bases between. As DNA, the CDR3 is TGTGCCAGCAGCTTAGCCGGGCTAGCGATAAGCACAGATACGCAGTATTTT. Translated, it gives CASSLAGLAISTDTQYF.

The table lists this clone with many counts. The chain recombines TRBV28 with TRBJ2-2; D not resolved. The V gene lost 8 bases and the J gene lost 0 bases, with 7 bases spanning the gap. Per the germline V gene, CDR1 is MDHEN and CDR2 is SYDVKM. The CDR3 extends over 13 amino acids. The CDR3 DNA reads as TGTGCCAGCGGGCGCCCGAACACCGGGGAGCTGTTTTTT. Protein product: CASGRPNTGELFF.

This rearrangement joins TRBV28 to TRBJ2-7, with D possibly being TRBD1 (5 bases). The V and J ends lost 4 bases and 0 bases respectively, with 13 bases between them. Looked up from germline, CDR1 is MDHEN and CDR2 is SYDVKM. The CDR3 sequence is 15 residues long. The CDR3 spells CASSSTVTYSYEQYF. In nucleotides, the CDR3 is TGTGCCAGCAGTTCGACAGTAACCTACTCCTACGAGCAGTACTTC.

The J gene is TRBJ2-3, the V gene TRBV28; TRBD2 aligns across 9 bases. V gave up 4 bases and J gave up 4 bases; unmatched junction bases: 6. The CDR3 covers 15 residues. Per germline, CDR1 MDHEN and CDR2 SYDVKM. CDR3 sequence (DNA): TGTGCCAGCAGTTCCTCCGGGACTAGCCCAGATACGCAGTATTTT. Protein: CASSSSGTSPDTQYF. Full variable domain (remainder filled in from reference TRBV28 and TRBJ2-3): DVKVTQSSRYLVKRTGEKVFLECVQDMDHENMFWYRQDPGLGLRLIYFSYDVKMKEKGDIPEGYSVSREKKERFSLILESASTNQTSMYLCASSSSGTSPDTQYFGPGTRLTVL.

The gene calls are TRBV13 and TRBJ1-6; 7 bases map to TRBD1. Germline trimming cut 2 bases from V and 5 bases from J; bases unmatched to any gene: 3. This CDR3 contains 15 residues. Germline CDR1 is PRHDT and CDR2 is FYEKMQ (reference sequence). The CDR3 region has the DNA TGTGCCAGCAGCTTACGGCAGGGGGATAATTCACCCCTCCACTTT. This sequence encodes CASSLRQGDNSPLHF. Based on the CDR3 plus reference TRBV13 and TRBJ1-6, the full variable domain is AAGVIQSPRHLIKEKRETATLKCYPIPRHDTVYWYQQGPGQDPQFLISFYEKMQSDKGSIPDRFSAQQFSDYHSELNMSSLELGDSALYFCASSLRQGDNSPLHFGNGTRLTVT.

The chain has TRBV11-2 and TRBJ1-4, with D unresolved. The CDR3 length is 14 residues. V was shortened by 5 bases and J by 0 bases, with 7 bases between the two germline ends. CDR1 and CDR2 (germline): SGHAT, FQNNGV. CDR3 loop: CASSPRATNEKLFF. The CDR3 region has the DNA TGTGCCAGCAGCCCCCGGGCAACTAATGAAAAACTGTTTTTT. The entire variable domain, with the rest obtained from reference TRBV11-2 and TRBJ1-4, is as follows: EAGVAQSPRYKIIEKRQSVAFWCNPISGHATLYWYQQILGQGPKLLIQFQNNGVVDDSQLPKDRFSAERLKGVDSTLKIQPAKLEDSAVYLCASSPRATNEKLFFGSGTQLSVL.

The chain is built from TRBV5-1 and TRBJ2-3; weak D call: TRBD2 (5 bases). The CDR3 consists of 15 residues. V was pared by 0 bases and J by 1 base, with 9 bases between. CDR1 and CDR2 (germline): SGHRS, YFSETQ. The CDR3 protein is CASSLDRGGTDTQYF. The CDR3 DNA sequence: TGCGCCAGCAGCTTGGATCGGGGAGGCACAGATACGCAGTATTTT.